Given below is one TCR beta chain in context. The data were taken from a study of cytomegalovirus exposure and HLA in healthy donors. This CDR3 has 14 amino acids. Germline V CDR1 and CDR2: SGHDN, FVKESK. V dropped 4 bases and J dropped 5 bases, with 13 bases sitting between them. A multiplex PCR was run with 60 Vbeta primers and 13 Jbeta primers. This table comes from immunoSEQ multiplex PCR, and its TCRdb copy is limited to in-frame clones, with some not included. The sample lists about 120,000 clones; approximately 75% were seen once. The receptor's source is a man between 25 and 39 years old in good health and CMV-seronegative. The genes are TRBV14 and TRBJ2-3, with D possibly TRBD1 on 5 matching bases. The sample was PBMCs. CDR3 protein: CASSRYLGLDTQYF. The CDR3 nucleotides are TGTGCCAGCAGCCGGTATCTGGGGCTAGATACGCAGTATTTT.